One sample yielded the 16 T cell receptor beta chains listed below, sequenced in a study of T cell responses to AZD1222 COVID-19 vaccine. Clones were sequenced by immunoSEQ multiplex PCR, and TCRdb holds only the in-frame ones, with some missing. The sample consists of 90,000 to 130,000 clones, roughly nine tenths of them appearing once. The material sequenced was peripheral blood, taken on day 0 of MenACWY control vaccination. The receptors were sampled from an adult in good health.

The rearrangement links TRBV19 to TRBJ2-7; 9 bases align to TRBD1. The germline gives CDR1 LNHDA, CDR2 SQIVND (reference sequence). The CDR3 is 13 amino acids. Unmatched junction bases numbered 6, after V lost 5 bases and J lost 7 bases. The CDR3 coding sequence is TGTGCCAGTAGTTCGCGGACAGGGGTAGAGCAGTACTTC. It encodes CASSSRTGVEQYF.

The chain recombines TRBV12-5 with TRBJ1-1; D might be TRBD1 (6 bases). The V end lost 3 bases, the J end lost 5 bases, and 10 bases lay between the germline ends. Germline V gene data show CDR1 as LGHNT and CDR2 as FRNRAP. This CDR3 has 13 amino acids. The chain's CDR3 is CASGFEGGTEAFF. The CDR3 nucleotides read TGTGCTAGTGGTTTCGAGGGGGGGACTGAAGCTTTCTTT.

This sequence joins TRBV11-1 and TRBJ1-1; D may be TRBD1 (5 bases). Trimming removed 1 base from V and 4 bases from J, with 13 bases in between. The CDR3 covers 15 residues. Germline CDR1 and CDR2: SGHAT and FQDESV (reference sequence). For the CDR3, the DNA is TGTGCCAGCAGCTTAGGGGTAACGGGGGGCACTGAAGCTTTCTTT. This translates into CASSLGVTGGTEAFF.

CDR3 in amino acids: CACLANEKLFF. The CDR3 DNA is TGTGCCTGCCTGGCTAATGAAAAACTGTTTTTT. The rearrangement joins TRBV30 to TRBJ1-4; no reliable D call. V was trimmed by 6 bases and J by 3 bases, leaving 5 bases between them. The CDR3 is 11 residues long. Germline-derived CDR1 and CDR2 are GTSNPN and SVGIG (reference sequence).

The chain has TRBV6-1 and TRBJ1-1; the match to TRBD1 covers 9 bases. This CDR3 has 14 residues. Germline values: CDR1 MNHNS, CDR2 SASEGT. Unmatched junction bases numbered 2, after V lost 3 bases and J lost 3 bases. Written as DNA, the CDR3 is TGTGCCAGCAGTGAGACAGGGGGTTACACTGAAGCTTTCTTT. Residues: CASSETGGYTEAFF.

The chain links TRBV10-3 to TRBJ1-1, with a possible D match to TRBD1 (5 bases). V was trimmed by 2 bases and J by 0 bases, leaving 7 bases between them. Germline V CDR1 and CDR2: ENHRY, SYGVKD. The CDR3 is 14 amino acids. The CDR3 nucleotides read TGTGCCATCAGTGAGCCGGACATGAACACTGAAGCTTTCTTT. The encoded protein is CAISEPDMNTEAFF.

On this clone itself: The junction differs from germline at one of its ends, possibly a read error. The chain employs TRBV2 and TRBJ2-7; 9 bases match TRBD1. The CDR3 contains 15 residues. Germline V gene data show CDR1 as SNHLY and CDR2 as FYNNEI. The CDR3 region is CAGSEGPGQGYEQYF. The CDR3, as DNA: TGTGCCGGCAGTGAGGGACCGGGACAGGGCTACGAGCAGTACTTC.

This rearrangement joins TRBV19 to TRBJ2-7; 8 nucleotides align to TRBD1. This CDR3 comprises 14 residues. V trimming: 4 bases; J trimming: 3 bases; junction bases outside the gene matches: 5. CDR1 LNHDA and CDR2 SQIVND come from the germline V gene (reference sequence). CDR3 bases: TGTGCCAGTAGTAGTAGGACAGGGAGCTACGAGCAGTACTTC. Protein: CASSSRTGSYEQYF.

This clone has a single count. The chain links TRBV18 to TRBJ1-6; TRBD1 is a possible D gene (5 bases). The CDR3 is made up of 16 amino acids. CDR1 is KGHSH, CDR2 LQKENI, per germline. Trimming left V 3 bases short and J 2 bases short, with 11 bases between. In nucleotides, the CDR3 is TGTGCCAGCTCACCCCAGGGTGTCACCTATAATTCACCCCTCCACTTT. This encodes CASSPQGVTYNSPLHF.

The V gene is TRBV5-1, the J gene TRBJ2-5; perhaps TRBD1 as D (6 bases). CDR3 length: 13 residues. CDR1 and CDR2 (germline): SGHRS, YFSETQ. The V end was cut by 4 bases, the J end by 2 bases, with 9 bases between. CDR3 protein: CASSPGQQETQYF. The CDR3 region has the DNA TGCGCCAGCAGCCCCGGACAGCAAGAGACCCAGTACTTC.

The V gene is TRBV30, the J gene TRBJ2-1; 9 bases are a match to TRBD1. Germline V gene sequence: CDR1 GTSNPN, CDR2 SVGIG (reference sequence). CDR3 length: 13 residues. Trimming cost V 3 bases and J 7 bases; bases outside gene matches: 4. This CDR3 reads CAWRDRGGNEQFF. CDR3 nucleotide sequence: TGTGCCTGGAGGGACAGGGGAGGTAATGAGCAGTTCTTC.

The chain has TRBV10-1 and TRBJ2-2; a possible D gene is TRBD1 (6 bases). V dropped 6 bases and J dropped 6 bases, with 14 bases sitting between them. In germline, CDR1 is WNHNN, CDR2 SYGVQD (reference sequence). The CDR3 is 14 amino acids. The CDR3 DNA reads TGCGCCAGCAGGCAGGGGCGGACGGCCGGGGAGCTGTTTTTT. It is translated as CASRQGRTAGELFF.

The chain is built from TRBV19 and TRBJ1-1; a possible D gene is TRBD1 (5 bases). The CDR3 runs 13 residues. The V and J ends lost 6 bases and 3 bases respectively, with 11 bases between them. Germline V CDR1 and CDR2: LNHDA, SQIVND (reference sequence). CDR3 in amino acids: CASRPWGDTEAFF. CDR3 DNA: TGTGCCAGTAGGCCGTGGGGGGACACTGAAGCTTTCTTT.

V and J are TRBV12-5 and TRBJ1-1; no firm D call. CDR1 and CDR2 (germline): LGHNT, FRNRAP. V shed 6 bases and J shed 11 bases, with 13 bases lying between them. This CDR3 contains 11 residues. The CDR3 loop reads CASGADSAAFF. For the CDR3, the DNA is TGTGCTAGTGGGGCCGACTCTGCGGCTTTCTTT.

The chain has TRBV6-5 and TRBJ1-2, with unresolved D. The germline CDR1 and CDR2 sequences are MNHEY and SVGAGI. The CDR3 sequence is 10 residues long. Between the trimmed V and J ends, which lost 8 bases and 7 bases, there was a span of 8 bases. In nucleotides, the CDR3 is TGTGCCAGCCGCGGGAGTGGCTACACCTTC. Translated, it gives CASRGSGYTF.

The chain has TRBV9 and TRBJ1-1; D unclear. CDR3 length: 13 amino acids. Germline CDR1 is SGDLS and CDR2 is YYNGEE. Between the trimmed V and J ends, which lost 0 bases and 1 base, there was a span of 4 bases. The CDR3 DNA follows: TGTGCCAGCAGCGTAGCAACGAACACTGAAGCTTTCTTT. Protein: CASSVATNTEAFF.